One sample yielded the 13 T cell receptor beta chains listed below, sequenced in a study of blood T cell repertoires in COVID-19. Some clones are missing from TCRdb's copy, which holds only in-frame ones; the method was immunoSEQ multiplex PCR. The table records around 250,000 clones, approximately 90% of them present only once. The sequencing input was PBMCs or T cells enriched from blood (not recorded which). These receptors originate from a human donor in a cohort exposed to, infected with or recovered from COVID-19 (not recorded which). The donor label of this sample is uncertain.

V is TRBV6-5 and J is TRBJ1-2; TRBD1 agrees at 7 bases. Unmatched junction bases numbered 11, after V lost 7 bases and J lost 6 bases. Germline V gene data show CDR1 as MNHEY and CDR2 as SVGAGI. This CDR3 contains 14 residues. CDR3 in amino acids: CASTLTGVVHGYTF. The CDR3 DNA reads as TGTGCCAGCACCCTTACAGGGGTAGTTCATGGCTACACCTTC.

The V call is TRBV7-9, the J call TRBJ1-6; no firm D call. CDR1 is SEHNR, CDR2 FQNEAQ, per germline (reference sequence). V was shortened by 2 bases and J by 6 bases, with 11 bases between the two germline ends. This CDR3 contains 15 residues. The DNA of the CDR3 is TGTGCCAGCAGCTTATACATCAGCGTTAATTCACCCCTCCACTTT. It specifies CASSLYISVNSPLHF.

The CDR3, as DNA: TGTGCCAGCGCCAACCTAGCGGGGGGGCCGACGCAGTATTTT. Its protein product is CASANLAGGPTQYF. The chain links TRBV3-1 (or the pseudogene TRBV3-2) to TRBJ2-3; the match to TRBD2 covers 12 bases. The CDR3 is 14 amino acids. From germline, CDR1 is LGHDT and CDR2 YNNKEL (reference sequence). Trimming cost V 8 bases and J 9 bases; bases outside gene matches: 9.

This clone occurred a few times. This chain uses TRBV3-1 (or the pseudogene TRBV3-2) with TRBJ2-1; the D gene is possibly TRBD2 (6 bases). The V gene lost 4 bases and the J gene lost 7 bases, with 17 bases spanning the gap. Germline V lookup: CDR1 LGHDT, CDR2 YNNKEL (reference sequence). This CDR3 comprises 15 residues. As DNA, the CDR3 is TGTGCCAGCAGCCTTCAAAGCCCTGGGGGGAATGAGCAGTTCTTC. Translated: CASSLQSPGGNEQFF.

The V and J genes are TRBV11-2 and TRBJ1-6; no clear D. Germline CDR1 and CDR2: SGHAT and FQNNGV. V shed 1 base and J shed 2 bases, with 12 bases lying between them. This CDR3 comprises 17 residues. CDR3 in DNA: TGTGCCAGCAGCTTAGCGCCGAAGTCAGCCTATAATTCACCCCTCCACTTT. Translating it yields CASSLAPKSAYNSPLHF.

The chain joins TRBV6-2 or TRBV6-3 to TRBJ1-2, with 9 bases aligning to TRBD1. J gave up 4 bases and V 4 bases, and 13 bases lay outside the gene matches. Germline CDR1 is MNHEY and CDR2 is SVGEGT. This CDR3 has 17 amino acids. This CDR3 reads CASSSIQFGQGLYGYTF. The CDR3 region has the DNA TGTGCCAGCAGTTCAATACAATTCGGACAGGGGCTCTATGGCTACACCTTC.

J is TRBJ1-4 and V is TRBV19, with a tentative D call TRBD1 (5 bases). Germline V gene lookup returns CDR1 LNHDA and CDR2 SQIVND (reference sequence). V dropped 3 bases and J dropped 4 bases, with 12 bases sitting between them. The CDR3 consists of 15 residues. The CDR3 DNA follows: TGTGCCAGTAGTATGGGGCAGAACCGTAATGAAAAACTGTTTTTT. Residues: CASSMGQNRNEKLFF.

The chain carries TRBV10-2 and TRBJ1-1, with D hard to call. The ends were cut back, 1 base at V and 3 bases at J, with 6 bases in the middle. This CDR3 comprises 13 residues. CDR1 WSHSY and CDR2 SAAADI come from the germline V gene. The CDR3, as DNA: TGCGCCAGCAGTGAGTTGACTGACACTGAAGCTTTCTTT. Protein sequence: CASSELTDTEAFF.

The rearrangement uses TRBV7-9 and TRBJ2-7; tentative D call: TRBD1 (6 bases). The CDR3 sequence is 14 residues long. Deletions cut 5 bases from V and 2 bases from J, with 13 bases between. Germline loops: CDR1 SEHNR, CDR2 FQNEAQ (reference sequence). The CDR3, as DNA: TGTGCCAGCAGCCACCGGGACAAACCCTACGAGCAGTACTTC. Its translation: CASSHRDKPYEQYF.

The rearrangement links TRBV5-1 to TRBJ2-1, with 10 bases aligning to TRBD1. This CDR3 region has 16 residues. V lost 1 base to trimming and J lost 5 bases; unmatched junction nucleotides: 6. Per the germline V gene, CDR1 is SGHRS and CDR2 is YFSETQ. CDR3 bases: TGCGCCAGCAGCTTGCGACCCGGGACAGGGGACAATGAGCAGTTCTTC. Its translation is CASSLRPGTGDNEQFF.

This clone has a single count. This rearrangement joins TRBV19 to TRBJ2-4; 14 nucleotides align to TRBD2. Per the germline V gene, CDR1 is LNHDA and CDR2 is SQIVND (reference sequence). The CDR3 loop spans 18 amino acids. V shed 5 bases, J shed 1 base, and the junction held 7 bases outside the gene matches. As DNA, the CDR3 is TGTGCCAGTAGTGTTGGACTAGCGGGGGGCGCGGCCAAAAACATTCAGTACTTC. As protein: CASSVGLAGGAAKNIQYF.

The CDR3 here is CASSYGPQGLNSPLHF. CDR3 in DNA: TGTGCCAGCAGTTACGGGCCGCAGGGCCTGAATTCACCCCTCCACTTT. The gene calls are TRBV6-6 and TRBJ1-6, with TRBD1 as a possible D gene (5 bases). The CDR3 covers 16 residues. Germline values: CDR1 MNHNY, CDR2 SVGAGI (reference sequence). V lost 2 bases to trimming and J lost 7 bases, with 15 bases between them.

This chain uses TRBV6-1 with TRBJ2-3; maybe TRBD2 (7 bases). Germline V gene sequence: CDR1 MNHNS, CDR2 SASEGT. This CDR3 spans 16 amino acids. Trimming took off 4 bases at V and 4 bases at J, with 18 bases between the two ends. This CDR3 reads CASSVSRGRGSDTQYF. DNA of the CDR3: TGTGCCAGCAGTGTTTCCCGGGGGCGGGGGTCAGATACGCAGTATTTT.